The rows below give T cell receptor beta chains drawn from one sample of a study of CD4+ T cells in melanoma. Assay: immunoSEQ multiplex PCR; the TCRdb copy retains only in-frame clones and omits some. The table lists around 100,000 clones, 92% of them singletons, with around 3% in the top ten. The sequencing input was peripheral blood. These receptors all come from a human donor with melanoma. CDR3s include the opening cysteine and the closing phenylalanine or tryptophan. D genes are given only for firm matches. Size tells how often a clone was seen (once, few, many) or the class of an expanded clone, and some rows leave it out.

j_gene	v_gene	abundance	d_gene	len	CDR3aa	CDR3nt
TRBJ2-3	TRBV5-1	.	.	14	CASIEQGGTDTQYF	TGCGCCAGCATCGAACAGGGCGGGACAGATACGCAGTATTTT
TRBJ1-2	TRBV15	.	.	13	CATSRDSYYGYTF	TGTGCCACCAGCAGAGATAGTTACTATGGCTACACCTTC
TRBJ2-3	TRBV29-1	.	TRBD2	14	CSVETSGGTDTQYF	TGCAGCGTGGAAACTAGCGGGGGCACAGATACGCAGTATTTT
TRBJ1-1	TRBV6-1	.	.	14	CASSEARGSVQAFF	TGTGCCAGCAGTGAAGCCCGGGGATCGGTTCAAGCTTTCTTT
TRBJ1-5	TRBV5-1	few	.	15	CASSLGGTSNQPQHF	TGCGCCAGCAGCTTGGGCGGCACCAGCAATCAGCCCCAGCATTTT
TRBJ2-1	TRBV5-1	.	.	13	CASSLGGPAIKFF	TGCGCCAGCAGCTTGGGGGGACCTGCGATTAAGTTCTTC
TRBJ2-3	TRBV11-2	.	.	16	CASREDLRAGTDTQYF	TGTGCCAGCAGGGAGGATTTACGCGCGGGCACAGATACGCAGTATTTT
TRBJ1-3	TRBV28	.	.	15	CASTPPDTSGNTIYF	TGTGCCAGCACCCCCCCGGACACCTCTGGAAACACCATATATTTT
TRBJ2-5	TRBV5-4	.	.	15	CASSLDTGFTETQYF	TGTGCCAGCAGCCTAGATACTGGGTTTACGGAGACCCAGTACTTC
TRBJ2-1	TRBV7-6	.	.	15	CASRKQVGGYNEQFF	TGTGCCAGCAGGAAACAGGTCGGGGGATACAATGAGCAGTTCTTC
TRBJ1-6	TRBV6-1	.	.	11	CASTSNSPLHF	TGTGCCAGCACCTCTAATTCACCCCTCCACTTT
TRBJ2-6	TRBV28	.	.	15	CASIPGSSGANVLTF	TGTGCCAGCATACCGGGGAGCTCTGGGGCCAACGTCCTGACTTTC
TRBJ2-5	TRBV4-1	.	TRBD2	16	CASNPTVRGGQETQYF	TGCGCCAGCAACCCCACGGTCCGGGGGGGTCAAGAGACCCAGTACTTC
TRBJ1-5	TRBV28	.	.	15	CASSLELGRHQPQHF	TGTGCCAGCAGCCTTGAGTTGGGGAGGCATCAGCCCCAGCATTTT
TRBJ2-7	TRBV9	.	.	12	CASGRSSYEQYF	TGTGCCAGCGGGAGAAGCTCCTACGAGCAGTACTTC
TRBJ1-5	TRBV28	.	.	12	CASRLSNQPQHF	TGTGCCAGCAGGTTGAGTAATCAGCCCCAGCATTTT
TRBJ1-5	TRBV4-1	.	.	15	CASSQGVGGIQPQHF	TGCGCCAGCAGCCAAGGGGTTGGAGGGATACAGCCCCAGCATTTT